The 28 T cell receptor beta chains given below trace back to one sample, sequenced in a study of CD8 T cells in Susac syndrome. Random hexamers were used to reverse transcribe an amount of about 0.5 to 1 ug RNA. TCRdb fed the immunoSEQ multiplex PCR reads into MiXCR, producing one record per CDR3 protein. The sample carries some 150,000 distinct CDR3 sequences, over 85% recorded once. Sequencing input: CD8+ T cells from PBMCs. These receptors were collected from a human donor with multiple sclerosis.

This clonotype was recorded only once. The chain links TRBV20-1 to TRBJ1-1; D unresolved. The CDR3 is 13 amino acids. Trimming removed 3 bases from V and 4 bases from J, with 12 bases in between. CDR1 is DFQATT and CDR2 is SNEGSKA in the germline V gene (reference sequence). CDR3 DNA: TGCAGTGCTAGCCTTGCCGGCGCCACTGAAGCTTTCTTT. Protein sequence: CSASLAGATEAFF.

V is TRBV12-5 and J is TRBJ2-1; D remains ambiguous. The V gene's germline CDR1 is LGHNT and CDR2 FRNRAP. Trimming cost V 1 base and J 0 bases, with 4 bases left between them. This CDR3 has 14 residues. The CDR3 sequence: CASGLGSSYNEQFF. The CDR3 DNA is TGTGCTAGTGGTTTGGGGAGCTCCTACAATGAGCAGTTCTTC.

The J gene is TRBJ2-7, the V gene TRBV13; TRBD1 matches 12 bases. Per the germline V gene, CDR1 is PRHDT and CDR2 is FYEKMQ (reference sequence). The CDR3 totals 14 residues. The trim removed 8 bases at V and 7 bases at J, leaving 9 bases unmatched. The CDR3 nucleotides read TGTGCCAGCGGTCCGGGACAGGGGGCGAGGGAGCAGTACTTC. Translated, it gives CASGPGQGAREQYF.

V and J are TRBV20-1 and TRBJ1-5; no clear D gene. V was shortened by 3 bases and J by 4 bases, with 13 bases between the two germline ends. Looked up from germline, CDR1 is DFQATT and CDR2 is SNEGSKA (reference sequence). The CDR3 is 14 residues long. CDR3 sequence (DNA): TGCAGTGCTAGGGTCGGGGTAACGAATCAGCCCCAGCATTTT. This translates into CSARVGVTNQPQHF.

V and J are TRBV7-9 and TRBJ2-7; D not certain. The CDR3 has 12 amino acids. Germline V gives CDR1 SEHNR, CDR2 FQNEAQ (reference sequence). The V gene lost 3 bases and the J gene lost 2 bases, with 5 bases spanning the gap. CDR3 amino acids: CASSFDTYEQYF. CDR3 nucleotides: TGTGCCAGCAGCTTCGACACCTACGAGCAGTACTTC.

This sequence joins TRBV6-2 or TRBV6-3 and TRBJ2-1, with 8 bases identical to TRBD1. The CDR3 is made up of 13 amino acids. From germline, CDR1 is MNHEY and CDR2 SVGEGT. The trim removed 6 bases at V and 7 bases at J, leaving 5 bases unmatched. The CDR3 DNA is TGTGCCAGCAGCTTCCAGGGGGCAAATGAGCAGTTCTTC. Protein product: CASSFQGANEQFF.

The chain recombines TRBV24-1 with TRBJ1-2; TRBD1 matches 8 bases. CDR1 and CDR2 from the germline V gene are KGHDR and SFDVKD. The CDR3 loop spans 14 amino acids. V shed 3 bases, J shed 4 bases, and the junction held 3 bases outside the gene matches. This chain's CDR3 is CATSDRDRSYGYTF. CDR3 bases: TGTGCCACCAGTGATAGGGACAGGAGCTATGGCTACACCTTC.

This clonotype was counted a single time. CDR3 sequence reads: CASSPSGGELLGELFF. Written as DNA, the CDR3 is TGTGCCAGCAGTCCGTCAGGGGGCGAACTGCTTGGGGAGCTGTTTTTT. The rearrangement uses TRBV27 and TRBJ2-2, with TRBD1 matching 8 bases. Germline-derived CDR1 and CDR2 are MNHEY and SMNVEV (reference sequence). The CDR3 has 16 residues. Trimming took 5 bases from V and 8 from J; bases not matched to a gene: 13.

This chain connects TRBV20-1 to TRBJ2-1; the D gene is possibly TRBD1 (6 bases). This CDR3 is 15 amino acids long. CDR1 and CDR2 from the germline V gene are DFQATT and SNEGSKA (reference sequence). Trimming pared 0 bases from V and 4 bases from J, leaving 13 bases between. The chain's CDR3 is CSARDRAGDYNEQFF. For the CDR3, the DNA is TGCAGTGCTAGAGATAGGGCAGGGGATTACAATGAGCAGTTCTTC.

The chain joins TRBV9 to TRBJ1-3; D may be TRBD1 (5 bases). There are 16 residues in the CDR3. Trimming removed 3 bases at V and 3 bases at J, with 16 bases between. CDR1 SGDLS and CDR2 YYNGEE come from the germline V gene. Here the CDR3 DNA reads TGTGCCAGCAGCGCGGATTCCGGGACGGTTGGAAACACCATATATTTT. Translation: CASSADSGTVGNTIYF.

The V call is TRBV20-1, the J call TRBJ1-1, with 7 bases lining up with TRBD1. V was pared by 4 bases and J by 4 bases, with 9 bases of the junction left unmatched. Germline V gene lookup returns CDR1 DFQATT and CDR2 SNEGSKA (reference sequence). The CDR3 loop spans 14 amino acids. In nucleotides, the CDR3 is TGCAGTGCTACAGACAGGGTTTTTAGCACTGAAGCTTTCTTT. This gives the protein CSATDRVFSTEAFF.

The chain combines TRBV15 with TRBJ2-3, with 13 bases that match TRBD2. Germline V lookup: CDR1 LNHNV, CDR2 YYDKDF (reference sequence). Losses at the gene ends were 6 bases for V and 2 bases for J; bases not matched to a gene: 8. The CDR3 spans 17 residues. CDR3 sequence reads: CATSRTSGGRNTDTQYF. CDR3 DNA: TGTGCCACCAGTCGGACTAGCGGGGGCAGGAACACAGATACGCAGTATTTT.

This chain links TRBV6-4 with TRBJ2-3; TRBD2 agrees at 7 bases. CDR3 length: 14 amino acids. The V gene end was trimmed by 3 bases and the J gene end by 0 bases; junction bases not matched to a gene: 0. Germline V gene sequence: CDR1 MRHNA, CDR2 SNTAGT. The CDR3 protein is CASSEAGSTDTQYF. CDR3 in DNA: TGTGCCAGCAGTGAAGCGGGGAGCACAGATACGCAGTATTTT.

The J gene is TRBJ1-6, the V gene TRBV27, with 7 bases lining up with TRBD1. Trimming removed 6 bases from V and 7 bases from J; junction bases left unmatched: 6. Germline CDR1 is MNHEY and CDR2 is SMNVEV (reference sequence). The CDR3 covers 14 residues. The CDR3 spells CASSGTGENSPLHF. The CDR3 coding sequence is TGTGCCAGCAGCGGAACAGGGGAGAATTCACCCCTCCACTTT.

The chain recombines TRBV9 with TRBJ2-1, with TRBD1 matching 7 bases. V lost 0 bases to trimming and J lost 5 bases; unmatched junction nucleotides: 14. This CDR3 comprises 18 residues. The germline CDR1 and CDR2 sequences are SGDLS and YYNGEE. CDR3 nucleotides: TGTGCCAGCAGCGTAGGGAACAGGGGTCCACAATCGAACAATGAGCAGTTCTTC. This codes for CASSVGNRGPQSNNEQFF.

The J gene is TRBJ1-4, the V gene TRBV9; no reliable D call. Trimming cost V 4 bases and J 7 bases, with 14 bases left between them. From germline, CDR1 is SGDLS and CDR2 YYNGEE. The CDR3 totals 14 residues. CDR3 in DNA: TGTGCCAGCAGCCCTTCAGGTCTAGGTGAAAAACTGTTTTTT. Translated: CASSPSGLGEKLFF.

The V gene is TRBV28, the J gene TRBJ1-5; D is undetermined. Germline lookup yields CDR1 MDHEN and CDR2 SYDVKM. This CDR3 is 12 amino acids long. V dropped 6 bases and J dropped 7 bases, with 10 bases sitting between them. Here the CDR3 reads CASRPRSQPQHF. Written as DNA, the CDR3 is TGTGCCAGCAGACCTCGGTCACAGCCCCAGCATTTT.

The chain joins TRBV30 to TRBJ1-2, with 12 bases lining up with TRBD1. CDR3 size: 17 residues. Germline trimming cut 1 base from V and 8 bases from J; bases unmatched to any gene: 14. Germline CDR1 is GTSNPN and CDR2 is SVGIG (reference sequence). The CDR3 loop is CAWSGGTGGNRGWGYTF. The CDR3 coding sequence is TGTGCCTGGAGTGGTGGGACAGGGGGCAACCGAGGATGGGGCTACACCTTC.

This clonotype showed up just a few times. The chain uses TRBV7-9 and TRBJ1-1; D is unclear. This CDR3 spans 12 amino acids. The ends were cut back, 5 bases at V and 1 base at J, with 5 bases in the middle. Germline V lookup: CDR1 SEHNR, CDR2 FQNEAQ (reference sequence). The CDR3 reads CASSPRNTEAFF. CDR3 nucleotides: TGTGCCAGCAGCCCCAGGAACACTGAAGCTTTCTTT.

The chain couples TRBV7-9 to TRBJ2-2; the match to TRBD1 covers 9 bases. The CDR3 covers 17 residues. From germline, CDR1 is SEHNR and CDR2 FQNEAQ (reference sequence). V shed 5 bases, J shed 6 bases, and the junction held 13 bases outside the gene matches. The CDR3 here is CASSPTGGQGRSGELFF. CDR3 nucleotides: TGTGCCAGCAGCCCAACCGGGGGACAGGGTCGTTCCGGGGAGCTGTTTTTT. The full variable domain, rest sourced from reference TRBV7-9 and TRBJ2-2, is DTGVSQNPRHKITKRGQNVTFRCDPISEHNRLYWYRQTLGQGPEFLTYFQNEAQLEKSRLLSDRFSAERPKGSFSTLEIQRTEQGDSAMYLCASSPTGGQGRSGELFFGEGSRLTVL.

The chain recombines TRBV13 with TRBJ1-1; no firm D call. The CDR3 has 15 amino acids. V lost 5 bases and J 0 bases, leaving 13 bases between the germline ends. Germline CDR1 and CDR2: PRHDT and FYEKMQ (reference sequence). The CDR3 DNA follows: TGTGCCAGCAGCCCCCCGGAGGGCGTGAACACTGAAGCTTTCTTT. Translation gives CASSPPEGVNTEAFF.

The rearrangement joins TRBV27 to TRBJ2-1; D possibly uses TRBD1 or TRBD2 (6 bases each). Germline CDR1 MNHEY, CDR2 SMNVEV (reference sequence). The CDR3 has 15 amino acids. The V gene lost 3 bases and the J gene lost 1 base, with 10 bases spanning the gap. The CDR3 sequence: CASSFGGLSYNEQFF. As DNA, the CDR3 is TGTGCCAGCAGTTTTGGGGGGCTTTCCTACAATGAGCAGTTCTTC.

This clonotype was seen just once. This sequence joins TRBV30 and TRBJ2-7; D may be TRBD1 (5 bases). This CDR3 region has 18 residues. CDR1 is GTSNPN, CDR2 SVGIG, per germline (reference sequence). V was pared by 2 bases and J by 3 bases, with 26 bases between. Here the CDR3 DNA reads TGTGCCTGGAGTCCTATATACTTGAAGGGGTCTCAGGACTACGAGCAGTACTTC. Its protein is CAWSPIYLKGSQDYEQYF.

The chain has TRBV20-1 and TRBJ1-1; D is undetermined. The CDR3 length is 10 residues. CDR1 is DFQATT and CDR2 is SNEGSKA in the germline V gene (reference sequence). Trimming took off 4 bases at V and 6 bases at J, with 6 bases between the two ends. CDR3 residues: CSAKGAEAFF. CDR3 nucleotide sequence: TGCAGTGCTAAGGGTGCTGAAGCTTTCTTT.

V gene TRBV20-1 combines with J gene TRBJ2-4, with D uncertain. The CDR3 covers 13 residues. V gave up 1 base and J gave up 7 bases, with 11 bases separating them. CDR1 and CDR2 (germline): DFQATT, SNEGSKA (reference sequence). The CDR3 DNA is TGCAGTGCTAGAGCGCTAGGATATAACATTCAGTACTTC. This sequence encodes CSARALGYNIQYF.

The chain carries TRBV7-9 and TRBJ2-1, with TRBD2 identical over 7 bases. CDR3 length: 14 residues. V was clipped by 2 bases and J by 8 bases; unmatched bases: 6. From germline, CDR1 is SEHNR and CDR2 FQNEAQ (reference sequence). The CDR3 DNA follows: TGTGCCAGCAGCTTATGGTGGCGGGGGTATGAGCAGTTCTTC. Translated, it gives CASSLWWRGYEQFF.

The chain combines TRBV19 with TRBJ2-5, with TRBD1 identical over 7 bases. The CDR3 has 15 residues. CDR1 is LNHDA and CDR2 is SQIVND in the germline V gene (reference sequence). Losses at the gene ends were 3 bases for V and 4 bases for J; bases not matched to a gene: 8. CDR3 in amino acids: CASSMSDRIRETQYF. CDR3 nucleotides: TGTGCCAGTAGTATGTCGGACAGGATTCGAGAGACCCAGTACTTC.

The rearrangement links TRBV2 to TRBJ2-3; D is tentatively TRBD1 or TRBD2 (5 bases each). CDR3 length equals 16 residues. The germline CDR1 and CDR2 sequences are SNHLY and FYNNEI. Trimming left V 0 bases short and J 1 base short, with 11 bases between. The DNA for the CDR3 is TGTGCCAGCAGTGAAGCTCAGCAGGGACGCACAGATACGCAGTATTTT. It translates to CASSEAQQGRTDTQYF.